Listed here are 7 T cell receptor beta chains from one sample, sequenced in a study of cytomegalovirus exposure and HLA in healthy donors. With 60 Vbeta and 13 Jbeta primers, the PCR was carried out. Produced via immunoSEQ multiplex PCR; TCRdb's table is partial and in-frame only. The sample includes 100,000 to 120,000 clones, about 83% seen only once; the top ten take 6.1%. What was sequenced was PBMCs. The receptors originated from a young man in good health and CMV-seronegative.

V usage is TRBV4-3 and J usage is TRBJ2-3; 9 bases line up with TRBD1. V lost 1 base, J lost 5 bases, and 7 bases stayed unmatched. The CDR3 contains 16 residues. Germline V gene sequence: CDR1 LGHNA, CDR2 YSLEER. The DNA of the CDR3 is TGCGCCAGCAGCCAAGTAGGAGGACAGGGGAAAGATACGCAGTATTTT. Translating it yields CASSQVGGQGKDTQYF.

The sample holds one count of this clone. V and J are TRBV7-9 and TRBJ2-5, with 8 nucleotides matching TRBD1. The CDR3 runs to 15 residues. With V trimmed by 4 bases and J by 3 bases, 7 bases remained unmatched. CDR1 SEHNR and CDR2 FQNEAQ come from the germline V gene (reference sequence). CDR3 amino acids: CASSYGQTGEETQYF. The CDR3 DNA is TGTGCCAGCAGCTATGGCCAGACAGGGGAAGAGACCCAGTACTTC.

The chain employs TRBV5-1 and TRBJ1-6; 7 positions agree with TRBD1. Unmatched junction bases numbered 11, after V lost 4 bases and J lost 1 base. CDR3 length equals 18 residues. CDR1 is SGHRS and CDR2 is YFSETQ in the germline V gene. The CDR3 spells CASSGMTGKESYNSPLHF. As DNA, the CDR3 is TGCGCCAGCAGCGGGATGACAGGGAAGGAATCCTATAATTCACCCCTCCACTTT. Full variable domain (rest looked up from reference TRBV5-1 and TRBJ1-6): KAGVTQTPRYLIKTRGQQVTLSCSPISGHRSVSWYQQTPGQGLQFLFEYFSETQRNKGNFPGRFSGRQFSNSRSEMNVSTLELGDSALYLCASSGMTGKESYNSPLHFGNGTRLTVT.

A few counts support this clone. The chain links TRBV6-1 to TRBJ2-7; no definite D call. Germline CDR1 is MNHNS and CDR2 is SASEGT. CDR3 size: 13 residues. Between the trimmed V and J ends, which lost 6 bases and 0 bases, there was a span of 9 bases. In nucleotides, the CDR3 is TGTGCCAGCAGCCTATCCTTCTCCTACGAGCAGTACTTC. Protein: CASSLSFSYEQYF.

CDR3 DNA: TGTGCCAGCAGCTTAGTCCCAGGGGCGATCACAGATACGCAGTATTTT. It is translated as CASSLVPGAITDTQYF. This chain connects TRBV7-2 to TRBJ2-3, with a possible D match to TRBD1 (6 bases). V was pared by 1 base and J by 2 bases, with 13 bases between. The CDR3 is made up of 16 amino acids. From germline, CDR1 is SGHTA and CDR2 FQGNSA.

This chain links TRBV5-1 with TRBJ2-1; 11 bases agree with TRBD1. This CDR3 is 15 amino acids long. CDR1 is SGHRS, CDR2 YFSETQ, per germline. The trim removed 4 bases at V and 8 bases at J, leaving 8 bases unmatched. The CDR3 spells CASSAGQGVIDEQFF. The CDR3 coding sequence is TGCGCCAGCAGCGCGGGACAGGGGGTAATAGATGAGCAGTTCTTC.

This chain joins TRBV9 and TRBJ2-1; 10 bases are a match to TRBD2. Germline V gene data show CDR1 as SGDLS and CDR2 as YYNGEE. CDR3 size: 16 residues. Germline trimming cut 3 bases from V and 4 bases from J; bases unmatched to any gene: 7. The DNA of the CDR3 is TGTGCCAGCAGCGAAGATAGCGGGAGGTCGTACAATGAGCAGTTCTTC. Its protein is CASSEDSGRSYNEQFF. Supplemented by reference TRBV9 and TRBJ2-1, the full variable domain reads DSGVTQTPKHLITATGQRVTLRCSPRSGDLSVYWYQQSLDQGLQFLIQYYNGEERAKGNILERFSAQQFPDLHSELNLSSLELGDSALYFCASSEDSGRSYNEQFFGPGTRLTVL.